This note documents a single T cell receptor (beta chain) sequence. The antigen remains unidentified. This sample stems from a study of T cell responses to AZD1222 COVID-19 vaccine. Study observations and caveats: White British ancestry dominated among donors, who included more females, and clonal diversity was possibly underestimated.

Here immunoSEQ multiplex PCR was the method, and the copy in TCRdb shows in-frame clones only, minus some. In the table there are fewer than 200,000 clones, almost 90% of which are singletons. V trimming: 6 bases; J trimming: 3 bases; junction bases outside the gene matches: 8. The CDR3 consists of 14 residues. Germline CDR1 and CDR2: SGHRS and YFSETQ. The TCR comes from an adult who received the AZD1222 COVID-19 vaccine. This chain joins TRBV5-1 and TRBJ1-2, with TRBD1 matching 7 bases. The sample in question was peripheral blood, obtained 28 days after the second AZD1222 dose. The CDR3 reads CASTTRQGDYGYTF. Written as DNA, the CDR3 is TGCGCCAGCACGACAAGGCAGGGGGACTATGGCTACACCTTC.